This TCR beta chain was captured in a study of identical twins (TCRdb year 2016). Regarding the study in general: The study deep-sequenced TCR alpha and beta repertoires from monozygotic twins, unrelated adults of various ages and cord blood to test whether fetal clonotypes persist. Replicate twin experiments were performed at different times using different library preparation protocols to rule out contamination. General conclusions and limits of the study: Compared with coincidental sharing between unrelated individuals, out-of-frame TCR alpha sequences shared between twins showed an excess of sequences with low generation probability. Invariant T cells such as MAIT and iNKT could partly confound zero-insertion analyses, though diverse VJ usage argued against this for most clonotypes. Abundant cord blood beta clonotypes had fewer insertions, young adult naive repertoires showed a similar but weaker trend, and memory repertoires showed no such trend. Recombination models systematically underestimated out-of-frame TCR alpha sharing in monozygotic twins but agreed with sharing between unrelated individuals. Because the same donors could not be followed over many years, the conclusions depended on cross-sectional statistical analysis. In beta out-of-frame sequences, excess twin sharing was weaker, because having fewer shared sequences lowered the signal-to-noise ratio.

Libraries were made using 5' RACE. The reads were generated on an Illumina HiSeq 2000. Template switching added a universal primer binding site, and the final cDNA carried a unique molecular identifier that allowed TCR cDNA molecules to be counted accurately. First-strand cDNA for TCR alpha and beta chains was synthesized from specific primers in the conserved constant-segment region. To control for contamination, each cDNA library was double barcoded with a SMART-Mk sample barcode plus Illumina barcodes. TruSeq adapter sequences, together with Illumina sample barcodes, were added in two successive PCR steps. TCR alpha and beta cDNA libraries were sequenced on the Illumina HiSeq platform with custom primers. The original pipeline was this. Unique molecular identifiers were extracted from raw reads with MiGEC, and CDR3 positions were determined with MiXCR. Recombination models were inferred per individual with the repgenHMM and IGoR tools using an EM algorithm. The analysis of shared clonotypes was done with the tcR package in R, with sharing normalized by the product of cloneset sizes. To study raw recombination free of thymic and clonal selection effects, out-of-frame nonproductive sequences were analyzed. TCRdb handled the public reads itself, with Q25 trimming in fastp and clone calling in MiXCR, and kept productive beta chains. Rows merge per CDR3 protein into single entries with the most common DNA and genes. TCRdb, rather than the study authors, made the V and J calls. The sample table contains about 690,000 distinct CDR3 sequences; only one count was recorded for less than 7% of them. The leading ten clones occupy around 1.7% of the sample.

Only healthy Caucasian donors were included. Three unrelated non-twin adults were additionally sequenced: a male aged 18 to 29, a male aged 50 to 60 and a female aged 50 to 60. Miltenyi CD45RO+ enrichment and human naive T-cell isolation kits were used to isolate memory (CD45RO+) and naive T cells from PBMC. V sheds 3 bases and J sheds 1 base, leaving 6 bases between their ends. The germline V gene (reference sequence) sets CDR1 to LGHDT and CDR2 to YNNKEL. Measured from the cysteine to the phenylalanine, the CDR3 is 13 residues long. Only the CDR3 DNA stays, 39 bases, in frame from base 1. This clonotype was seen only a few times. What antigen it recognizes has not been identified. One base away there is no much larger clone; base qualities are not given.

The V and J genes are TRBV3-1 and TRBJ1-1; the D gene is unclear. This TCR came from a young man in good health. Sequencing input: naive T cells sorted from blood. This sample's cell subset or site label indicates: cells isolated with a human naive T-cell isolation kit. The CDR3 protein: CASSHGPNTEAFF. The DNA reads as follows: TGTGCCAGCAGCCATGGGCCGAACACTGAAGCTTTCTTT.